These 22 T cell receptor beta chains came from one sample sequenced in a study of blood T cell repertoires in COVID-19 (dated by TCRdb to the early 2020s). The library was made by the immunoSEQ multiplex PCR assay. TCRdb carries this immuneACCESS record with in-frame sequences only. Its versions omit some clonotypes, under half of them owing to an unresolved V gene in the studies checked, with the rest unexplained. This sample is represented by approximately 150,000 clones; 84% of them were singletons. Clones ranked in the top ten supply 9.5% to 13% of the sample. The sequenced sample was peripheral blood. The source of these receptors is a man aged 70-80 years with active or convalescent COVID-19.

V gene TRBV5-4 combines with J gene TRBJ2-5; 8 bases fit TRBD1. The CDR3 runs 15 residues. The germline V gene has CDR1 SGHNT and CDR2 YYREEE (reference sequence). Trimming removed 0 bases from V and 1 base from J; junction bases left unmatched: 2. The CDR3 spells CASSLGGTGQETQYF. CDR3 nucleotides: TGTGCCAGCAGCTTGGGGGGGACAGGCCAAGAGACCCAGTACTTC.

The rearrangement links TRBV18 to TRBJ1-3; tentatively, D is TRBD1 (5 bases). The V end was cut by 3 bases, the J end by 2 bases, with 14 bases between. Germline V lookup: CDR1 KGHSH, CDR2 LQKENI. The CDR3 length is 16 residues. The CDR3 spells CASSPGPGETGNTIYF. CDR3 coding DNA: TGTGCCAGCTCACCGGGGCCGGGAGAAACTGGAAACACCATATATTTT.

The CDR3 DNA sequence: TGTGCCCGCCGCCGAGGGGGGCAGGGGGCGTATGGCTACACCTTC. This gives the protein CARRRGGQGAYGYTF. V is TRBV5-6 and J is TRBJ1-2; 8 nucleotides line up with TRBD1. Germline V gene lookup returns CDR1 SGHDT and CDR2 YYEEEE. This CDR3 region has 15 residues. Trimming took 10 bases from V and 5 from J; bases not matched to a gene: 16.

This clone was picked up one time. The chain carries TRBV7-8 and TRBJ2-5, with D tentatively TRBD2 (6 bases). V was clipped by 4 bases and J by 3 bases, with 21 bases between them. Germline CDR1 is SGHVS and CDR2 is FQNEAQ. The CDR3 extends over 17 amino acids. The CDR3 region has the DNA TGTGCCAGCAGCTGGAGGGACGGGCGAACCGGGAAAGAGACCCAGTACTTC. Protein sequence: CASSWRDGRTGKETQYF.

This clone was counted only a few times. The V and J genes are TRBV5-1 and TRBJ2-1; a possible D gene is TRBD2 (5 bases). Germline CDR1 is SGHRS and CDR2 is YFSETQ. Trimming took off 5 bases at V and 0 bases at J, with 9 bases between the two ends. The CDR3 covers 14 residues. The CDR3 protein is CASSGGSSYNEQFF. CDR3 nucleotide sequence: TGCGCCAGCAGTGGTGGGAGCTCCTACAATGAGCAGTTCTTC.

V and J are TRBV7-2 and TRBJ2-5; TRBD2 aligns across 7 bases. Trimming took 3 bases from V and 3 from J; bases not matched to a gene: 4. CDR3 size: 14 residues. Germline V lookup: CDR1 SGHTA, CDR2 FQGNSA. Here the CDR3 reads CASSLGSGKETQYF. CDR3 DNA sequence: TGTGCCAGCAGCTTGGGAAGCGGGAAAGAGACCCAGTACTTC.

V is TRBV12-3 or TRBV12-4 and J is TRBJ2-5, with D tentatively TRBD2 (5 bases). The CDR3 runs 13 residues. V lost 7 bases to trimming and J lost 4 bases, with 13 bases between them. In nucleotides, the CDR3 is TGTGCCAGCACTTATTGGGAGACAGAGACCCAGTACTTC. It translates to CASTYWETETQYF.

The V gene is TRBV4-3, the J gene TRBJ2-7; tentatively, D is TRBD1 (6 bases). The V gene's germline CDR1 is LGHNA and CDR2 YSLEER. V dropped 3 bases and J dropped 6 bases, with 12 bases sitting between them. CDR3 size: 13 residues. The CDR3 loop is CASSQGTGLEQYF. The CDR3 DNA reads TGCGCCAGCAGCCAGGGAACAGGGCTCGAGCAGTACTTC.

The chain carries TRBV7-2 and TRBJ1-5; no reliable D call. The V and J ends lost 0 bases and 9 bases respectively, with 9 bases between them. This CDR3 spans 13 amino acids. Germline V gives CDR1 SGHTA, CDR2 FQGNSA. Here the CDR3 DNA reads TGTGCCAGCAGCTTAGCGGAGACCGGGCCCCAGCATTTT. It codes for CASSLAETGPQHF.

The CDR3 spells CASSLGPSGANEKLFF. CDR3 DNA sequence: TGTGCCAGCAGCTTAGGGCCCTCCGGGGCTAATGAAAAACTGTTTTTT. The V gene is TRBV7-3, the J gene TRBJ1-4, with unresolved D. With 2 bases removed from V and 3 bases from J, the gap between germline ends came to 13 bases. This CDR3 comprises 16 residues. The germline gives CDR1 SGHTA, CDR2 FQGTGA.

The rearrangement links TRBV28 to TRBJ1-2, with 7 bases fitting TRBD1. The CDR3 length is 13 residues. The germline gives CDR1 MDHEN, CDR2 SYDVKM. Trimming cost V 6 bases and J 0 bases; bases outside gene matches: 1. CDR3 DNA sequence: TGTGCCAGCAGCGACAGGGCTAACTATGGCTACACCTTC. Protein: CASSDRANYGYTF.

This clone was recorded at least ten times. The chain uses TRBV19 and TRBJ1-1, with a weak D call TRBD1 (5 bases). The germline gives CDR1 LNHDA, CDR2 SQIVND (reference sequence). The CDR3 is 13 amino acids. Trimming stripped 3 bases from V and 6 bases from J, with 11 bases between. CDR3 loop: CASSMYGGAEAFF. The CDR3 nucleotides are TGTGCCAGTAGTATGTACGGGGGGGCTGAAGCTTTCTTT.

V usage is TRBV15 and J usage is TRBJ1-4; the D is unclear. The CDR3 is made up of 15 amino acids. The germline V and J ends were trimmed by 0 bases and 8 bases, with 13 bases remaining between them. The germline V gene has CDR1 LNHNV and CDR2 YYDKDF (reference sequence). The CDR3 bases are TGTGCCACCAGCAGAGAACCGGATGCGAGGGAAAAACTGTTTTTT. It codes for CATSREPDAREKLFF.

V is TRBV27 and J is TRBJ1-1; 7 nucleotides agree with TRBD1. The germline V gene encodes CDR1 MNHEY and CDR2 SMNVEV (reference sequence). Trimming at V came to 5 bases and at J to 0 bases, leaving 6 bases not matched to a gene. The CDR3 has 15 amino acids. The CDR3 region is CASSLNRGVNTEAFF. DNA for the CDR3: TGTGCCAGCAGTCTAAACAGGGGAGTGAACACTGAAGCTTTCTTT.

This chain connects TRBV2 to TRBJ2-2; 7 nucleotides align to TRBD2. Germline lookup yields CDR1 SNHLY and CDR2 FYNNEI. V was pared by 7 bases and J by 4 bases, with 6 bases of the junction left unmatched. The CDR3 runs 14 residues. The CDR3 DNA is TGTGCCAGCATGCGGGGGAGGGTCACCGGGGAGCTGTTTTTT. Translated: CASMRGRVTGELFF.

Points on this clone: This sample also contains other DNA sequences that code for the same CDR3. The chain employs TRBV15 and TRBJ1-5; TRBD1 aligns across 10 bases. This CDR3 contains 16 residues. CDR1 LNHNV and CDR2 YYDKDF come from the germline V gene (reference sequence). Unmatched junction bases numbered 2, after V lost 1 base and J lost 2 bases. The CDR3 loop reads CATSRGDRGGNQPQHF. CDR3 nucleotide sequence: TGTGCCACCAGCAGAGGGGACAGGGGAGGCAATCAGCCCCAGCATTTT. Supplemented by reference TRBV15 and TRBJ1-5, the full variable domain reads DAMVIQNPRYQVTQFGKPVTLSCSQTLNHNVMYWYQQKSSQAPKLLFHYYDKDFNNEADTPDNFQSRRPNTSFCFLDIRSPGLGDTAMYLCATSRGDRGGNQPQHFGDGTRLSIL.

The chain links TRBV14 to TRBJ2-7; TRBD2 might be the D (6 bases). The germline V gene encodes CDR1 SGHDN and CDR2 FVKESK. The CDR3 has 14 amino acids. Trimming cost V 5 bases and J 6 bases, with 17 bases left between them. In nucleotides, the CDR3 is TGTGCCAGCAGCGGAGGGACGTTTTTGTCCGAGCAGTACTTC. This encodes CASSGGTFLSEQYF.

V usage is TRBV30 and J usage is TRBJ1-4; no clear D gene. This CDR3 spans 14 amino acids. Germline V gene sequence: CDR1 GTSNPN, CDR2 SVGIG (reference sequence). V lost 2 bases to trimming and J lost 7 bases, with 14 bases between them. CDR3 amino acids: CAWSSGQVGEKLFF. In DNA, the CDR3 is TGTGCCTGGAGTTCCGGCCAGGTCGGTGAAAAACTGTTTTTT.

On this clone: A junction end diverges from the germline sequence, so it may reflect a read error. This sequence joins TRBV6-5 and TRBJ1-1; 9 bases align to TRBD1. This CDR3 has 16 residues. Germline CDR1 reads MNHEY; CDR2 reads SVGAGI. Here the CDR3 reads CASSNSGTGTNTEAFF. The CDR3 DNA follows: TGTGCCAGCAGTAACTCCGGGACAGGGACGAACACTGAAGCTTTCTTT.

This clone is medium-sized within its sample. This chain links TRBV3-1 (or the pseudogene TRBV3-2) with TRBJ1-2; D remains unclear. V was pared by 1 base and J by 3 bases, with 15 bases between. This CDR3 spans 16 amino acids. CDR1 and CDR2 (germline): LGHDT, YNNKEL (reference sequence). CDR3 loop: CASSQVGAGRDYGYTF. CDR3 bases: TGTGCCAGCAGCCAAGTCGGTGCGGGTCGGGACTATGGCTACACCTTC.

The chain has TRBV9 and TRBJ1-4, with D possibly being TRBD1 (5 bases). Looked up from germline, CDR1 is SGDLS and CDR2 is YYNGEE. The ends were cut back, 3 bases at V and 3 bases at J, with 12 bases in the middle. CDR3 size: 15 residues. CDR3 amino acids: CASSEQVPPNEKLFF. CDR3 in DNA: TGTGCCAGCAGCGAACAGGTCCCCCCTAATGAAAAACTGTTTTTT. Combining the CDR3 with reference TRBV9 and TRBJ1-4 gives the whole variable domain DSGVTQTPKHLITATGQRVTLRCSPRSGDLSVYWYQQSLDQGLQFLIQYYNGEERAKGNILERFSAQQFPDLHSELNLSSLELGDSALYFCASSEQVPPNEKLFFGSGTQLSVL.

The rearrangement uses TRBV29-1 and TRBJ2-7; perhaps TRBD1 as D (5 bases). V lost 4 bases to trimming and J lost 3 bases, with 13 bases between them. In germline, CDR1 is SQVTM, CDR2 ANQGSEA. The CDR3 is 13 residues long. In DNA form, the CDR3 reads TGCAGCGTTGGACCGGACAACTTCTACGAGCAGTACTTC. This sequence encodes CSVGPDNFYEQYF.